This TCR beta chain was profiled in a study of cytomegalovirus exposure and HLA in healthy donors. Across the study: Earlier sequencing of approximately 200 million T cells yielded fewer than 140 million unique TCR beta sequences. There were about 85 million unique TCRs (from HLA-typed donors) in an early data release.

Primers included in the PCR were 60 Vbeta and 13 Jbeta primers. TCRdb's copy holds only in-frame clones and misses some; the assay was immunoSEQ multiplex PCR. Its listing shows fewer than 130,000 clones. Study results and limitations: Roughly uniform sequencing depth across donors was assumed, possibly incorrectly.

Remarks on this clone: Its antigen is unidentified.

The sequence was obtained from a man aged 45 to 65 in good health and CMV-seronegative. Sequencing was done on a sample of PBMCs.

The CDR3 DNA is TGTGCCAGCGGAAACTCAGGGGGGGAGACCCAGTACTTC. Protein product: CASGNSGGETQYF. This chain connects TRBV7-2 to TRBJ2-5; D is perhaps TRBD1 (7 bases). Germline V gene data show CDR1 as SGHTA and CDR2 as FQGNSA. This CDR3 contains 13 residues. The V end was cut by 8 bases, the J end by 5 bases, with 15 bases between.